This T cell receptor (beta chain) was obtained from a study of T-cell reconstitution after alpha-beta-depleted transplantation in children. In germline, CDR1 is SEHNR, CDR2 FQNEAQ (reference sequence). There are 15 residues in the CDR3. V was pared by 6 bases and J by 1 base, with 13 bases between. The authors prepared the TCRbeta library with unique molecular identifiers. TCRdb re-called the PCR reads through MiXCR, storing one row per CDR3 protein. The repertoire holds 500,000 to 600,000 distinct CDR3 sequences, with less than 35% as singletons. The receptor was isolated from a human donor who donated a stem cell graft to a child with aplastic anemia. The chain carries TRBV7-9 and TRBJ2-1; possibly TRBD1 or TRBD2 for D (5 bases each). The sequences come from PBMCs from the stem cell graft donor, collected from the stem cell graft. The CDR3 protein is CASSSAAGSYNEQFF. DNA for the CDR3: TGTGCCAGCAGTTCAGCGGCAGGGTCCTACAATGAGCAGTTCTTC.